These 2 T cell receptor beta chains were all obtained from the same sample, sequenced in a study of vaccination effects on CD4 cells after COVID-19. Assay used: immunoSEQ multiplex PCR; TCRdb lists only in-frame clones, some missing. The data contain tens of thousands of clones, under 80% of them singletons. CD4+ T cells specific for antigen were expanded with viral peptide pools by the ViraFEST assay before sequencing. Isolating CD4+ T cells followed around nine days of culture. Participants received two doses of either the BNT162b2 or mRNA-1273 vaccine. These receptors have no known antigen. The specimen was CD4+ T cells from PBMCs cultured with HCoV-OC43 spike peptides, collected after COVID-19 vaccination. Subset of the sample: HCoV-OC43 spike overlapping peptide pool stimulation. The origin of the receptors is a human donor who received a COVID-19 vaccine.

The V and J genes are TRBV7-3 and TRBJ2-1; D tentatively reads TRBD1 or TRBD2 (6 bases each). V was clipped by 5 bases and J by 0 bases, with 8 bases between them. CDR1 is SGHTA, CDR2 FQGTGA, per germline. The CDR3 covers 14 residues. CDR3: CASSRGPSYNEQFF. DNA of the CDR3: TGTGCCAGCAGCCGGGGGCCCTCCTACAATGAGCAGTTCTTC. Full variable domain (missing parts from reference TRBV7-3 and TRBJ2-1): GAGVSQTPSNKVTEKGKYVELRCDPISGHTALYWYRQSLGQGPEFLIYFQGTGAADDSGLPNDRFFAVRPEGSVSTLKIQRTERGDSAVYLCASSRGPSYNEQFFGPGTRLTVL.

CDR3 sequence (DNA): TGTGCCAGTAGTACAACCCCTTCTGCGGGGGGCCCAGAGACCCAGTACTTC. As protein: CASSTTPSAGGPETQYF. This chain uses TRBV19 with TRBJ2-5; 8 bases align to TRBD2. Per the germline V gene, CDR1 is LNHDA and CDR2 is SQIVND (reference sequence). V shed 4 bases, J shed 4 bases, and the junction held 14 bases outside the gene matches. This CDR3 is 17 amino acids long.